One sample yielded the 22 T cell receptor beta chains listed below, sequenced in a study of blood T cell repertoires in COVID-19. Sequencing was performed with immunoSEQ multiplex PCR; in TCRdb, only in-frame clones are kept and a portion is missing. Here the sample spans approximately 190,000 clones, almost 80% being singletons. Sample: peripheral blood. The receptors originated from a man aged 55 to 70 with active or convalescent COVID-19.

The chain employs TRBV19 and TRBJ2-7, with 7 bases that match TRBD1. The CDR3 spans 15 residues. Trimming took 4 bases from V and 2 from J; bases not matched to a gene: 8. Germline CDR1 and CDR2: LNHDA and SQIVND (reference sequence). This CDR3 reads CASSSDRDSTYEQYF. CDR3 sequence (DNA): TGTGCCAGTAGTAGTGACCGGGACAGCACCTACGAGCAGTACTTC. The full variable domain, completed using reference TRBV19 and TRBJ2-7, is DGGITQSPKYLFRKEGQNVTLSCEQNLNHDAMYWYRQDPGQGLRLIYYSQIVNDFQKGDIAEGYSVSREKKESFPLTVTSAQKNPTAFYLCASSSDRDSTYEQYFGPGTRLTVT.

The genes are TRBV19 and TRBJ1-1; 12 bases are a match to TRBD1. After removal of 7 bases from V and 5 bases from J, the junction contained 14 bases not matched to a gene. The CDR3 covers 17 residues. Germline V lookup: CDR1 LNHDA, CDR2 SQIVND (reference sequence). CDR3 residues: CASTSTWGQGAWTEAFF. In nucleotides, the CDR3 is TGTGCCAGTACCTCGACCTGGGGACAGGGGGCCTGGACTGAAGCTTTCTTT.

This chain joins TRBV7-9 and TRBJ2-1; 9 nucleotides align to TRBD2. This CDR3 has 14 amino acids. Germline assignment: CDR1 SEHNR and CDR2 FQNEAQ (reference sequence). Trimming removed 8 bases from V and 10 bases from J; junction bases left unmatched: 12. The CDR3 is CASPSGKTQGEQFF. DNA for the CDR3: TGTGCCAGCCCTAGCGGGAAGACGCAGGGGGAGCAGTTCTTC.

The CDR3 is CASSHFEGGRNQPQHF. The CDR3, as DNA: TGCGCCAGCAGCCATTTTGAGGGCGGCCGCAATCAGCCCCAGCATTTT. This chain connects TRBV4-1 to TRBJ1-5; D gene ambiguous. Germline lookup yields CDR1 MGHRA and CDR2 YSYEKL. The CDR3 is 16 amino acids. Trimming removed 3 bases at V and 2 bases at J, with 14 bases between.

The chain links TRBV5-1 to TRBJ2-7; 10 bases are shared with TRBD2. Per the germline V gene, CDR1 is SGHRS and CDR2 is YFSETQ. V trimming: 0 bases; J trimming: 2 bases; junction bases outside the gene matches: 5. CDR3 length: 16 amino acids. DNA for the CDR3: TGCGCCAGCAGCTTGGACTCGCTAGCGGGGGCCTACGAGCAGTACTTC. This encodes CASSLDSLAGAYEQYF.

This clone occurred once. The rearrangement uses TRBV5-1 and TRBJ2-7, with D possibly being TRBD2 (5 bases). The CDR3 is made up of 14 amino acids. Germline CDR1 is SGHRS and CDR2 is YFSETQ. The V end was cut by 3 bases, the J end by 5 bases, with 15 bases between. CDR3 region: CASSSTWPGNEQYF. Here the CDR3 DNA reads TGCGCCAGCAGCTCTACATGGCCGGGGAACGAGCAGTACTTC.

The chain combines TRBV5-5 with TRBJ2-2; TRBD2 is a possible D gene (7 bases). Trimming took 2 bases from V and 5 from J, leaving 16 bases between them. CDR3 length: 16 amino acids. CDR1 and CDR2 (germline): SGHKS, YYEKEE (reference sequence). The CDR3 DNA reads TGTGCCAGCAGCTTTTCGGGGGGCGCGTTTACCGGGGAGCTGTTTTTT. This sequence encodes CASSFSGGAFTGELFF.

CDR3 nucleotides: TGTGCCAGTAGTAGAGGGACTAGCGGGTCCGGGGAGACCCAGTACTTC. This sequence encodes CASSRGTSGSGETQYF. V is TRBV19 and J is TRBJ2-5; 12 nucleotides align to TRBD2. V gave up 4 bases and J gave up 5 bases; unmatched junction bases: 8. This CDR3 contains 16 residues. The germline gives CDR1 LNHDA, CDR2 SQIVND (reference sequence).

The V call is TRBV5-5, the J call TRBJ1-2, with 9 bases that match TRBD1. CDR3 length: 13 amino acids. Germline CDR1 is SGHKS and CDR2 is YYEKEE (reference sequence). The V gene end was trimmed by 1 base and the J gene end by 6 bases; junction bases not matched to a gene: 1. The CDR3 protein is CASSLTGGNGYTF. CDR3 in DNA: TGTGCCAGCAGCTTGACAGGGGGCAATGGCTACACCTTC.

The chain joins TRBV11-3 to TRBJ2-3; TRBD2 aligns across 10 bases. CDR3 length equals 15 residues. Per germline, CDR1 SGHNT and CDR2 YENEEA. J gave up 3 bases and V 5 bases, and 5 bases lay outside the gene matches. The CDR3 nucleotides are TGTGCCAGCAGCCCAGCGGGAGGGCGTACAGATACGCAGTATTTT. Its translation: CASSPAGGRTDTQYF.

This clone has only one observation. V is TRBV28 and J is TRBJ1-2; possibly TRBD1 for D (5 bases). V was cut by 1 base and J by 6 bases, with 6 bases left in between. Per the germline V gene, CDR1 is MDHEN and CDR2 is SYDVKM. The CDR3 is made up of 12 amino acids. CDR3 in amino acids: CASSLLTDGYTF. The CDR3 coding sequence is TGTGCCAGCAGTTTATTGACAGATGGCTACACCTTC.

The chain recombines TRBV5-1 with TRBJ2-5; D possibly corresponds to TRBD1 (5 bases). Trimming cost V 4 bases and J 0 bases, with 10 bases left between them. CDR3 length: 14 amino acids. The V gene's germline CDR1 is SGHRS and CDR2 YFSETQ. CDR3 DNA sequence: TGCGCCAGCAGCGCAGGGATGTACCAAGAGACCCAGTACTTC. It is translated as CASSAGMYQETQYF.

The chain recombines TRBV2 with TRBJ2-7, with TRBD2 matching 10 bases. Germline values: CDR1 SNHLY, CDR2 FYNNEI. The length of the CDR3 is 14 residues. Trimming at V came to 7 bases and at J to 2 bases, leaving 5 bases not matched to a gene. CDR3 region: CASTLAGAPYEQYF. In DNA form, the CDR3 reads TGTGCCAGCACTCTAGCGGGGGCTCCCTACGAGCAGTACTTC.

J is TRBJ2-6 and V is TRBV6-2 or TRBV6-3; D gene uncertain. The V and J ends lost 0 bases and 0 bases respectively, with 15 bases between them. The CDR3 loop spans 19 amino acids. Looked up from germline, CDR1 is MNHEY and CDR2 is SVGEGT. CDR3 residues: CASSYSTGSRNSGANVLTF. The CDR3 region has the DNA TGTGCCAGCAGTTACTCGACCGGGTCACGTAACTCTGGGGCCAACGTCCTGACTTTC.

The chain links TRBV4-3 to TRBJ1-1; no clear D. This CDR3 spans 13 amino acids. The germline V gene encodes CDR1 LGHNA and CDR2 YSLEER. V was cut by 4 bases and J by 5 bases, with 11 bases left in between. The CDR3 DNA is TGCGCCAGCAGCCTCCAGATTGGTACTGAAGCTTTCTTT. As protein: CASSLQIGTEAFF.

The chain couples TRBV7-9 to TRBJ2-2; 14 nucleotides agree with TRBD2. The CDR3 has 16 amino acids. CDR1 is SEHNR and CDR2 is FQNEAQ in the germline V gene (reference sequence). V lost 5 bases, J lost 5 bases, and 4 bases stayed unmatched. The CDR3 loop is CASSTGTSGRTGELFF. The CDR3 nucleotides read TGTGCCAGCAGCACCGGGACTAGCGGGAGAACCGGGGAGCTGTTTTTT.

There are a few counts of this clone. This chain links TRBV10-3 with TRBJ1-1; D not resolved. Trimming took off 3 bases at V and 0 bases at J, with 8 bases between the two ends. Germline CDR1 and CDR2: ENHRY and SYGVKD. The CDR3 extends over 14 amino acids. The CDR3 nucleotides read TGTGCCATCAGTGAATATTCGGTGAACACTGAAGCTTTCTTT. Its protein product is CAISEYSVNTEAFF.

This clone was counted at least ten times. This chain connects TRBV27 to TRBJ1-1; D is unresolved. Trimming left V 4 bases short and J 3 bases short, with 12 bases between. CDR1 is MNHEY and CDR2 is SMNVEV in the germline V gene (reference sequence). The CDR3 sequence is 14 residues long. In nucleotides, the CDR3 is TGTGCCAGCAGTTCGCGGCTGAGCCACACTGAAGCTTTCTTT. Protein sequence: CASSSRLSHTEAFF.

V gene TRBV19 combines with J gene TRBJ1-1; the D is unclear. The V gene lost 5 bases and the J gene lost 3 bases, with 16 bases spanning the gap. The CDR3 is made up of 15 amino acids. Germline V gene sequence: CDR1 LNHDA, CDR2 SQIVND (reference sequence). This chain's CDR3 is CASSPALGEYTEAFF. The CDR3 DNA reads as TGTGCCAGTAGTCCAGCCCTGGGCGAGTACACTGAAGCTTTCTTT.

This clone was seen a handful of times. The CDR3 loop reads CASSLRRGLEQYF. DNA for the CDR3: TGTGCCAGCAGCTTACGTAGGGGGCTCGAGCAGTACTTC. The chain has TRBV7-3 and TRBJ2-7; TRBD1 matches 7 bases. In germline, CDR1 is SGHTA, CDR2 FQGTGA. The CDR3 has 13 amino acids. With 2 bases clipped from V and 6 bases from J, the junction kept 4 bases outside the gene matches.

This chain uses TRBV19 with TRBJ1-1; 7 bases agree with TRBD1. The CDR3 length is 13 residues. The V gene's germline CDR1 is LNHDA and CDR2 SQIVND (reference sequence). V lost 6 bases to trimming and J lost 4 bases; unmatched junction nucleotides: 5. Written as DNA, the CDR3 is TGTGCCAGTAGCTTGGGACAGCCCACTGAAGCTTTCTTT. It yields the protein CASSLGQPTEAFF. Combining the CDR3 with reference TRBV19 and TRBJ1-1 gives the whole variable domain DGGITQSPKYLFRKEGQNVTLSCEQNLNHDAMYWYRQDPGQGLRLIYYSQIVNDFQKGDIAEGYSVSREKKESFPLTVTSAQKNPTAFYLCASSLGQPTEAFFGQGTRLTVV.

The chain recombines TRBV18 with TRBJ2-2, with 10 positions matching TRBD2. Germline V gene sequence: CDR1 KGHSH, CDR2 LQKENI. The CDR3 is 16 amino acids. V lost 4 bases and J lost 4; bases outside the gene matches: 6. CDR3: CASSQGLATTTGELFF. For the CDR3, the DNA is TGTGCCAGCTCACAGGGACTAGCGACGACCACCGGGGAGCTGTTTTTT.